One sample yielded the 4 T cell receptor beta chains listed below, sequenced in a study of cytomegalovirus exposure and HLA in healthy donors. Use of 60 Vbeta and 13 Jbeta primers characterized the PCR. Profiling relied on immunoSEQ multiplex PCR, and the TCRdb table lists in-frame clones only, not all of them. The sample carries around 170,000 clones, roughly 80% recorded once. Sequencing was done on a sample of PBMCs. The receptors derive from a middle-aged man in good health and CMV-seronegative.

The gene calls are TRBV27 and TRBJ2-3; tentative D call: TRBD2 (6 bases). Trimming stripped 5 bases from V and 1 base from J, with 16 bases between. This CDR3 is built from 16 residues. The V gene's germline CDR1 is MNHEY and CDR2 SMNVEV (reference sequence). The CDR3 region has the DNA TGTGCCAGCAGTCCCCCTCTAGCGTCAGGCACAGATACGCAGTATTTT. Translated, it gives CASSPPLASGTDTQYF.

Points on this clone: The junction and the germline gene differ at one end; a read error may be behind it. This CDR3 reads CSSSSRPGELFF. In DNA form, the CDR3 reads TGTTCCAGCAGCTCTCGTCCCGGGGAGCTGTTTTTT. The J gene is TRBJ2-2, the V gene TRBV7-9; the D is unclear. The CDR3 extends over 12 amino acids. Germline CDR1 is SEHNR and CDR2 is FQNEAQ (reference sequence).

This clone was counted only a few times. The CDR3 here is CASSLNIYNSPLHF. CDR3 sequence (DNA): TGTGCCAGCAGCTTGAACATTTATAATTCACCCCTCCACTTT. V gene TRBV5-4 combines with J gene TRBJ1-6; D is ambiguous. Trimming stripped 1 base from V and 4 bases from J, with 6 bases between. Germline CDR1 reads SGHNT; CDR2 reads YYREEE (reference sequence). The CDR3 covers 14 residues.

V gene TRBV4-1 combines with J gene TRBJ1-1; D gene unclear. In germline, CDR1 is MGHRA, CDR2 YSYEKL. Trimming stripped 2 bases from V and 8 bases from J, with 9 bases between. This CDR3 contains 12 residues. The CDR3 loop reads CASSQTGIEAFF. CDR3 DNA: TGCGCCAGCAGCCAAACCGGGATAGAAGCTTTCTTT.